This record covers a single T cell receptor (beta chain). As yet, its antigen is unknown. This sample was taken from a study of cytomegalovirus exposure and HLA in healthy donors. Study in general: Earlier findings included 117 million unique TCR beta sequences obtained from 150 million to 200 million T cells. Researchers found that roughly 77% of about 400 genotyped donors fell within the Caucasian-associated ancestry cluster. Whole-study results and caveats: About 150 TCR beta chains were listed as cytomegalovirus-associated. In a later analysis, compared with equally common non-associated chains, HLA-associated beta chains were more expanded.

CDR1 MDHEN and CDR2 SYDVKM come from the germline V gene. Trimming cost V 6 bases and J 2 bases, with 10 bases left between them. The length of the CDR3 is 13 residues. With 60 Vbeta and 13 Jbeta primers, the PCR was carried out. The protocol was immunoSEQ multiplex PCR, while the TCRdb copy is restricted to in-frame clones and leaves out a portion. The sample shows roughly 150,000 clones, 78% of them seen only once. This chain connects TRBV28 to TRBJ1-2; D is possibly TRBD1 (6 bases). The sequenced sample was PBMCs. This TCR was sampled from a woman between 40 and 50 years old in good health and CMV-seropositive. The CDR3 region has the DNA TGTGCCAGCAGCTTAACAGGGAACTATGGCTACACCTTC. Translation gives CASSLTGNYGYTF.